This TCR beta chain was obtained from a study of cytomegalovirus exposure and HLA in healthy donors. The PCR ran on 60 Vbeta and 13 Jbeta primers. Clones were read by immunoSEQ multiplex PCR, and TCRdb kept only the in-frame ones, dropping some. The sample lists tens of thousands of clones; approximately 70% were seen once. The CDR3 loop spans 16 amino acids. With 2 bases clipped from V and 3 bases from J, the junction kept 10 bases outside the gene matches. CDR1 is SGDLS and CDR2 is YYNGEE in the germline V gene. This chain joins TRBV9 and TRBJ2-7; 8 bases are a match to TRBD2. This clonotype was obtained from a man between 60 and 70 years old in good health and CMV-seronegative. The specimen sequenced was PBMCs. The CDR3 DNA is TGTGCCAGCAGCGTGACGGGACTAGGAGTAAGCTACGAGCAGTACTTC. This gives the protein CASSVTGLGVSYEQYF.